The entry below describes one TCR beta chain. The target antigen is unknown. Execution of the assay was at deep level. This table comes from immunoSEQ multiplex PCR, and its TCRdb copy is limited to in-frame clones, with some not included. Of about 2.2 million clones in the sample, 90% to 95% are singletons; the top ten hold roughly 1.7%. The CDR3 sequence is 17 residues long. Germline assignment: CDR1 SGHTS and CDR2 YDEGEE. Trimming pared 3 bases from V and 2 bases from J, leaving 20 bases between. The sample belongs to a study of shared clonotypes between healthy human individuals. General study points: Only blood samples were collected, and tissue repertoires likely differ.

In the naive CD8 group, cells lacked CD45RO and were positively selected for CCR7, so terminally differentiated effector memory CD45RA+ cells were left out. The chain joins TRBV5-8 to TRBJ1-1; the D gene is possibly TRBD1 (5 bases). The sequencing input was naive CD8+ T cells from PBMCs. This clonotype was obtained from a man between 18 and 35 years old in good health. Some clones in this sample may be carry-over from other donors' samples. CDR3 protein: CASSSERGLLGNTEAFF. The CDR3 coding sequence is TGTGCCAGCAGCTCGGAAAGGGGACTCTTGGGAAACACTGAAGCTTTCTTT.